This T cell receptor (beta chain) was identified in a study of T cell responses to AZD1222 COVID-19 vaccine (dated by TCRdb to the early 2020s). Regarding the complete study: TCR sequencing covered roughly 230 trial participants: 207 given two doses of AZD1222 and 26 given two doses of MenACWY control vaccine. Trial participants were enrolled into age subgroups of 18-55, 56-69 and 70-plus years, which contained approximately 150, 28 and 58 TCR-sequenced participants, respectively. What the research found in general, with its limitations: Because no day 14 peak-response samples were available, repertoires were characterized only after the peak T cell response. The vaccine-associated CD4 TCRs covered the entire spike protein, and the dominant responses fell in regions 160-218 and 743-854. Conclusions about previously exposed vaccinees are limited, since just a handful of AZD1222 recipients were seropositive for SARS-CoV-2 at baseline. Nearly half of unique spike-specific TCRs reportedly recognized epitopes outside regions mutated in the B.1.351 and B.1.1.7 variants. In the small 56-69-year group, the increase in depth fell short of significance, most likely because of low power. After two AZD1222 doses, both the breadth and the depth of spike-specific TCRs were significantly higher than at day 0 and than in MenACWY recipients. Most participants were white British and females outnumbered males, and the authors suggested that clonal diversity may have been underestimated.

The CDR3 regions of human TCRbeta chains were analyzed by immunosequencing. Regarding the original processing steps: TCRs in the repertoires were compared against a reference library of SARS-CoV-2-specific TCRs that had been generated with the MIRA antigen-specificity platform. Breadth was defined as the fraction of unique TCRs that were SARS-CoV-2-associated, and depth was defined as the fraction of total T cells that were SARS-CoV-2-associated. Using the MIRA data, every spike-specific TCR was mapped to the spike region that the TCR reacted to and assigned to either a CD4 or a CD8 class. Log10-transformed breadth and depth values were compared by one-way ANOVA with Sidak's multiple comparisons tests. TCRdb re-hosts the immuneACCESS table, in-frame sequences only. Its copies lack some clones; in the studies checked, an unresolved V gene accounts for under half of them, and the cause for the rest is not known. That table furnishes V, J and clone size, whereas the DNA furnished D and trimming. Counted in this sample were around 160,000 clones; approximately 85% of them appeared once. Roughly 4.5% of the sample goes to the ten largest clones.

About this clone: Its antigen has not been determined. Nothing much larger sits one base from this clone, and base qualities are not available.

The time point label of this sample denotes: baseline before first vaccination. The meaning of the sample's treatment or condition label: meningococcal conjugate vaccine given as trial control. The vaccinee samples were drawn from two UK trials, COV001 and COV002, one of which was a single-blind randomized controlled phase 2/3 trial testing AZD1222 (ChAdOx1 nCoV-19) in healthy adults. For TCRbeta chain sequencing, PBMC samples were collected from trial participants at day 0 and at day 28 after the second dose. Sequencing used peripheral blood, obtained on day 0 of MenACWY control vaccination. The clonotype originates from an adult in good health.

The nucleotides read TGTGCCAGCAGCCCTGGCGGGGGCAATCAGCCCCAGCATTTT. It codes for CASSPGGGNQPQHF. In this chain, TRBV11-2 is recombined with TRBJ1-5; the D gene cannot be resolved reliably. V is reduced by 5 bases and J by 2 bases, leaving a spacing of 10 bases between them. The CDR3 starts with the cysteine, ends with the phenylalanine, and has 14 residues. Of the read, only the CDR3 DNA is kept; its 42 bases are in frame from base 1. Reading the germline V gene gives CDR1 SGHAT and CDR2 FQNNGV.